This T cell receptor beta chain derives from a study of blood T cell repertoires in COVID-19. Study context: From T cells, B-cell-depleted T cells, or PBMCs came the material, which was cDNA or gDNA.

TCRdb's copy holds only in-frame clones and misses some; the assay was immunoSEQ multiplex PCR. The sample yields around 240,000 clones, about 79% seen once. V was trimmed by 4 bases and J by 5 bases, leaving 12 bases between them. Per germline, CDR1 SGHDT and CDR2 YYEEEE. This CDR3 contains 13 residues. The TCR was taken from a woman aged 35 to 49 who had recovered from COVID-19. The sequenced sample was peripheral blood. The chain carries TRBV5-6 and TRBJ1-1, with D possibly being TRBD1 (5 bases). The CDR3 here is CASSQVGETEAFF. CDR3 nucleotides: TGTGCCAGCAGCCAAGTAGGGGAAACTGAAGCTTTCTTT.